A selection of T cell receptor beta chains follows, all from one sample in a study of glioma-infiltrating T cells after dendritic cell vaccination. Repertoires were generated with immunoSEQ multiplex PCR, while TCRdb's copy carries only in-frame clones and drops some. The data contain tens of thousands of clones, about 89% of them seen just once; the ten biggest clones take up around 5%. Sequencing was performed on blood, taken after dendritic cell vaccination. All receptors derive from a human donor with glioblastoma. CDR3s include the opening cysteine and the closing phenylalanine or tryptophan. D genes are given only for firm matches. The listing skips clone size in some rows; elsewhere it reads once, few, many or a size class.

CDR3: CASSGRQLPYEQYF
DNA: TGTGCCAGCAGTGGCCGACAGTTGCCCTACGAGCAGTACTTC
D: .
size: .
V: TRBV6-1
J: TRBJ2-7

CDR3: CASSLEVNEKLFF
DNA: TGTGCCAGCAGTTTAGAGGTAAATGAAAAACTGTTTTTT
D: .
size: .
V: TRBV28
J: TRBJ1-4

CDR3: CASSPFRGSNEKLFF
DNA: TGCGCCAGCAGCCCTTTTCGGGGTAGTAATGAAAAACTGTTTTTT
D: .
size: once
V: TRBV5-1
J: TRBJ1-4

CDR3: CASSPSGVTYEQYF
DNA: TGTGCCAGCAGCCCTAGCGGGGTAACCTACGAGCAGTACTTC
D: TRBD2
size: .
V: TRBV7-9
J: TRBJ2-7

CDR3: CASSTRLAYEQYF
DNA: TGTGCCAGTAGTACCAGACTCGCCTACGAGCAGTACTTC
D: .
size: .
V: TRBV19
J: TRBJ2-7

CDR3: CASKASGYNEQFF
DNA: TGTGCCAGCAAGGCTAGCGGTTACAATGAGCAGTTCTTC
D: TRBD2
size: .
V: TRBV28
J: TRBJ2-1

CDR3: CASSPQQTHSGNTIYF
DNA: TGTGCCAGCAGCCCTCAACAGACCCACTCTGGAAACACCATATATTTT
D: .
size: .
V: TRBV7-2
J: TRBJ1-3

CDR3: CANSEEGWTEAFF
DNA: TGTGCCAACAGCGAGGAGGGTTGGACTGAAGCTTTCTTT
D: .
size: .
V: TRBV30
J: TRBJ1-1

CDR3: CAISEEPGLSPRNIQYF
DNA: TGTGCCATCAGTGAGGAGCCGGGACTTTCGCCGAGGAACATTCAGTACTTC
D: .
size: few
V: TRBV10-3
J: TRBJ2-4

CDR3: CASGGDRGRETQYF
DNA: TGTGCCAGCGGAGGGGACAGGGGTAGAGAGACCCAGTACTTC
D: TRBD1
size: .
V: TRBV2
J: TRBJ2-5

CDR3: CASSRGWGPIEAFF
DNA: TGTGCCAGCAGCCGGGGGTGGGGCCCCATAGAAGCTTTCTTT
D: .
size: .
V: TRBV5-6
J: TRBJ1-1

CDR3: CASSPTRLTEFNYEQYF
DNA: TGTGCCAGCAGCCCCACCCGGTTAACGGAATTCAACTACGAGCAGTACTTC
D: .
size: .
V: TRBV11-1
J: TRBJ2-7

CDR3: CASSHQGTTNYGYTF
DNA: TGCGCCAGCAGCCATCAGGGGACTACTAACTATGGCTACACCTTC
D: .
size: few
V: TRBV5-1
J: TRBJ1-2